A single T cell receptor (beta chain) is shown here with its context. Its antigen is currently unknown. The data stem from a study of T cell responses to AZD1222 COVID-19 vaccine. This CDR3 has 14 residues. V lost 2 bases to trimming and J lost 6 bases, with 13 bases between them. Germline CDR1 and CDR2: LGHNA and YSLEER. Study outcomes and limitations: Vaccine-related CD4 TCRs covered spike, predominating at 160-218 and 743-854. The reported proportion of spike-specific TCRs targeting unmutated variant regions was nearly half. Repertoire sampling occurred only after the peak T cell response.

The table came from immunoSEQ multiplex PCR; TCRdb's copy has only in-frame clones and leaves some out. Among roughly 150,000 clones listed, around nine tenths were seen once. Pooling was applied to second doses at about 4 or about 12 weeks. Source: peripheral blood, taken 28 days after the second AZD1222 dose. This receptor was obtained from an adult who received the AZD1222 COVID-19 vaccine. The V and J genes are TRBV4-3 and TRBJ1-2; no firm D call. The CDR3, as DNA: TGCGCCAGCAGCCAAATACTGGGATCCCATGGCTACACCTTC. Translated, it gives CASSQILGSHGYTF.